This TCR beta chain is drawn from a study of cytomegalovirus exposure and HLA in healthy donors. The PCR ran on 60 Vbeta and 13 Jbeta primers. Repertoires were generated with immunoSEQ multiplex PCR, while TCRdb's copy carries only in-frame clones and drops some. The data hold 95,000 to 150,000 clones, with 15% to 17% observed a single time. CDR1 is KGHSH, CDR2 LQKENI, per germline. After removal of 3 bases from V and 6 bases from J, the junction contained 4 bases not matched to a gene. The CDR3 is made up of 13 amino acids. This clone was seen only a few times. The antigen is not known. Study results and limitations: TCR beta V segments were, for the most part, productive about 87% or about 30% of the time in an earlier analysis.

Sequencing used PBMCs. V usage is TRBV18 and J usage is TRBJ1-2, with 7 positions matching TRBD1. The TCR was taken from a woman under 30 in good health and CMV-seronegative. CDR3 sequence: CASSPDRDHGYTF. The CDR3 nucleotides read TGTGCCAGCTCACCCGACAGGGACCATGGCTACACCTTC.